This T cell receptor beta chain was sequenced during a study of Ad26.COV2.S vaccination and SARS-CoV-2 variants. Study outcomes and limitations: For non-spike TCRs, breadth in vaccine recipients resembled that in placebo recipients.

Treatment denoted: some 19 received Ad26.COV2.S at low or high dose, single or two shots; roughly five received placebo; per-sample allocation not given. Samples analyzed were those drawn on day 63 after the first vaccine or placebo injection. The donor was a Boston adult aged 18-55 years. An Ad26 vector expressing Wuhan-strain SARS-CoV-2 spike served as the vaccine. Clones were read by immunoSEQ multiplex PCR, and TCRdb kept only the in-frame ones, dropping some. In the table there are around 300,000 clones, about nine tenths of which are singletons. CDR1 and CDR2 from the germline V gene are SGHDT and YYEEEE. CDR3 length: 17 amino acids. V lost 4 bases and J 5 bases, leaving 24 bases between the germline ends. As regards this clone: Its antigen remains unknown.

The V and J genes are TRBV5-6 and TRBJ1-2; D is unresolved. Sample: peripheral blood, taken in a trial of Ad26.COV2.S vaccine versus placebo. This TCR was recovered from a person between 18 and 59 years old who received the Ad26.COV2.S COVID-19 vaccine or a placebo. The CDR3 DNA is TGTGCCAGCAGCCAAAGGGCAACCCCACCTCGAGGGTATGGCTACACCTTC. Its translation: CASSQRATPPRGYGYTF.